The entry that follows covers one T cell receptor (beta chain) sequence. As yet, its antigen is unknown. Mismatch with germline at one junction end may stem from a read error. This record belongs to a study of shared clonotypes between healthy human individuals. Findings of the study overall: It was observed that 5% to 6.5% of naive CD4 clonotypes were shared across several donors.

Libraries were prepared by immunoSEQ multiplex PCR; TCRdb keeps only in-frame clonotypes and omits some of them. The top ten hold approximately 1.8% of the sample, which has hundreds of thousands of clones, 72% seen once. This CDR3 has 12 amino acids. Germline lookup yields CDR1 MDHEN and CDR2 SYDVKM. This TCR was recovered from a woman between 25 and 40 years old in good health. The chain links TRBV28 to TRBJ2-3, with D unresolved. The sequenced sample was memory CD4+ T cells sorted from blood. Noted subset: CD45RA-negative fraction. The CDR3 loop is CASSLGGDTQYF. The CDR3 bases are TGTGCCAGTAGTTTAGGCGGAGATACGCAGTATTTT.